One and the same sample provided the 29 T cell receptor beta chains below, sequenced in a study of chemoradiotherapy in HPV16-positive cancers. The method was immunoSEQ multiplex PCR; TCRdb's version includes in-frame clones alone and lacks a portion of them. The profile shows 15,000 or so clones, roughly 70% of them singletons. The sequences come from tumor tissue, collected from a patient who underwent chemoradiotherapy. The origin of the receptors is a human donor with HPV-associated anogenital cancer.

This clone has a handful of counts. The chain joins TRBV19 to TRBJ2-5; 7 positions match TRBD2. From germline, CDR1 is LNHDA and CDR2 SQIVND (reference sequence). CDR3 length: 16 residues. Trimming at V came to 1 base and at J to 6 bases, leaving 11 bases not matched to a gene. CDR3 DNA sequence: TGTGCCAGTAGTATAGCCGGGACTATCGGGACTCAGACCCAGTACTTC. Translated: CASSIAGTIGTQTQYF.

This clone is categorized as medium-sized. The J gene is TRBJ1-2, the V gene TRBV6-5; TRBD1 matches at 7 bases. Germline lookup yields CDR1 MNHEY and CDR2 SVGAGI. Germline trimming cut 5 bases from V and 5 bases from J; bases unmatched to any gene: 8. The CDR3 runs 14 residues. The CDR3 DNA reads TGTGCCAGCAGTCGGACAGGACCGCTATATGGCTACACCTTC. Translation: CASSRTGPLYGYTF.

The CDR3 protein is CASISDGPNTGELFF. The CDR3, as DNA: TGTGCCAGCATTTCGGACGGCCCGAACACCGGGGAGCTGTTTTTT. This chain links TRBV2 with TRBJ2-2, with D uncertain. From germline, CDR1 is SNHLY and CDR2 FYNNEI. The ends were cut back, 7 bases at V and 0 bases at J, with 12 bases in the middle. The CDR3 is 15 residues long.

This clone appeared a few times. This rearrangement joins TRBV6-5 to TRBJ1-1; the D is unclear. V was shortened by 0 bases and J by 3 bases, with 5 bases between the two germline ends. The CDR3 runs to 13 residues. Looked up from germline, CDR1 is MNHEY and CDR2 is SVGAGI. In nucleotides, the CDR3 is TGTGCCAGCAGTTACTCTTGGTACACTGAAGCTTTCTTT. Protein product: CASSYSWYTEAFF.

This clone was seen only once. The genes are TRBV10-2 and TRBJ1-1; weak D call: TRBD1 (5 bases). The CDR3 is 15 amino acids. In germline, CDR1 is WSHSY, CDR2 SAAADI. V lost 8 bases and J lost 4, with 20 bases in between. CDR3 coding DNA: TGCGCCAGCGGGGGAGATTTCGGAATCGGCACTGAAGCTTTCTTT. This codes for CASGGDFGIGTEAFF.

The chain employs TRBV6-4 and TRBJ2-2, with D perhaps TRBD1 or TRBD2 (5 bases each). The CDR3 consists of 13 residues. Germline assignment: CDR1 MRHNA and CDR2 SNTAGT. Trimming took off 2 bases at V and 6 bases at J, with 7 bases between the two ends. In DNA, the CDR3 is TGTGCCAGCAGTGACGGGGGTCCCGGGGAGCTGTTTTTT. The encoded protein is CASSDGGPGELFF.

The chain joins TRBV4-1 to TRBJ2-3; D unclear. This CDR3 region has 14 residues. The ends were cut back, 3 bases at V and 3 bases at J, with 10 bases in the middle. CDR1 is MGHRA and CDR2 is YSYEKL in the germline V gene. CDR3 DNA: TGCGCCAGCAGCCATGATCGAGTTACAGATACGCAGTATTTT. As protein: CASSHDRVTDTQYF.

V is TRBV5-1 and J is TRBJ2-2; 7 positions agree with TRBD1. CDR3 length: 19 amino acids. The V gene end was trimmed by 5 bases and the J gene end by 3 bases; junction bases not matched to a gene: 19. The germline gives CDR1 SGHRS, CDR2 YFSETQ. The CDR3 region is CASRTTTGAQIGYTGELFF. CDR3 in DNA: TGCGCCAGCAGAACTACCACAGGGGCCCAAATCGGATACACCGGGGAGCTGTTTTTT.

There are a few counts of this clone. The V gene is TRBV7-9, the J gene TRBJ2-1; D is undetermined. This CDR3 comprises 17 residues. V was clipped by 1 base and J by 0 bases, with 13 bases between them. CDR1 is SEHNR and CDR2 is FQNEAQ in the germline V gene (reference sequence). CDR3 in amino acids: CASSLVGSKSSYNEQFF. DNA of the CDR3: TGTGCCAGCAGCTTAGTGGGCAGCAAGAGCTCCTACAATGAGCAGTTCTTC.

This clone occurred once. The V call is TRBV6-1, the J call TRBJ1-5; the D is unclear. Germline loops: CDR1 MNHNS, CDR2 SASEGT. V lost 6 bases, J lost 2 bases, and 8 bases lay in between. This CDR3 is built from 13 residues. CDR3 nucleotides: TGTGCCAGCAGCCGAGTAGGCAATCAGCCCCAGCATTTT. Protein product: CASSRVGNQPQHF.

This clone was picked up a small number of times. The chain employs TRBV10-3 and TRBJ1-2, with 12 bases identical to TRBD1. The length of the CDR3 is 19 residues. V lost 2 bases to trimming and J lost 6 bases; unmatched junction nucleotides: 16. Germline loops: CDR1 ENHRY, CDR2 SYGVKD. Here the CDR3 DNA reads TGTGCCATCAGTGAGCCAAGCAAGGGACAGGGGGCGCGGACCCATGGCTACACCTTC. Its protein is CAISEPSKGQGARTHGYTF.

The chain couples TRBV6-5 to TRBJ2-4, with 7 bases identical to TRBD1. Germline V CDR1 and CDR2: MNHEY, SVGAGI. The junction had 7 bases not matched to a gene; V was cut back by 8 bases and J by 6 bases. This CDR3 region has 13 residues. CDR3 nucleotide sequence: TGTGCCAGCCGAGGGACAGTGGGAAACATTCAGTACTTC. It specifies CASRGTVGNIQYF.

The chain recombines TRBV19 with TRBJ2-7; tentative D call: TRBD1 (6 bases). Trimming left V 7 bases short and J 5 bases short, with 24 bases between. This CDR3 is 16 amino acids long. Looked up from germline, CDR1 is LNHDA and CDR2 is SQIVND (reference sequence). CDR3 amino acids: CASMGAGSRGVHEQYF. Written as DNA, the CDR3 is TGTGCCAGTATGGGGGCCGGATCGAGGGGAGTACACGAGCAGTACTTC.

This clone was seen a handful of times. The chain has TRBV5-1 and TRBJ2-3; D tentatively reads TRBD1 or TRBD2 (6 bases each). V lost 1 base and J 5 bases, leaving 14 bases between the germline ends. CDR1 and CDR2 from the germline V gene are SGHRS and YFSETQ. The CDR3 consists of 15 residues. The CDR3 spells CASSLLAEGVDTQYF. CDR3 in DNA: TGCGCCAGCAGCTTGTTAGCGGAGGGGGTAGATACGCAGTATTTT.

This rearrangement joins TRBV21-1 to TRBJ1-4; the table's D call of TRBD1 was not tested on the DNA. TRBV21-1 is an annotated pseudogene. There are 15 residues in the CDR3. The CDR3 protein is CASSNPTGDGEKLFF. The DNA of the CDR3 is TGTGCCAGCAGCAATCCGACAGGTGATGGTGAAAAACTGTTTTTT.

This clone was counted between two and nine times. The chain employs TRBV28 and TRBJ2-3; 11 positions match TRBD2. The length of the CDR3 is 17 residues. Germline V gene data show CDR1 as MDHEN and CDR2 as SYDVKM. V shed 4 bases and J 2 bases; nucleotides not matched to a gene: 8. The CDR3 here is CASSSLAGGFNTDTQYF. The CDR3 DNA is TGTGCCAGCAGTTCCCTAGCGGGGGGCTTCAACACAGATACGCAGTATTTT.

The gene calls are TRBV5-1 and TRBJ2-2, with 9 bases matching TRBD1. The V gene end was trimmed by 9 bases and the J gene end by 5 bases; junction bases not matched to a gene: 5. The CDR3 has 13 amino acids. In germline, CDR1 is SGHRS, CDR2 YFSETQ. The CDR3 sequence: CATSGTGTGELFF. In DNA, the CDR3 is TGCGCCACCTCCGGGACAGGGACCGGGGAGCTGTTTTTT.

This chain uses TRBV15 with TRBJ1-6, with TRBD1 as a possible D gene (6 bases). CDR3 size: 18 residues. Trimming cost V 4 bases and J 0 bases, with 16 bases left between them. The germline V gene has CDR1 LNHNV and CDR2 YYDKDF (reference sequence). The CDR3 loop reads CATSKMDGQSSYNSPLHF. DNA of the CDR3: TGTGCCACCAGCAAGATGGACGGACAGAGCTCCTATAATTCACCCCTCCACTTT.

This clone is medium-sized (0.01 to 0.1%) within its sample. The chain uses TRBV5-1 and TRBJ2-1; TRBD1 aligns across 9 bases. The ends lost 4 bases at V and 4 bases at J; junction bases unmatched: 9. Per the germline V gene, CDR1 is SGHRS and CDR2 is YFSETQ. There are 16 residues in the CDR3. Here the CDR3 DNA reads TGCGCCAGCAGCGCGGGACAGGGTTTGGGTTACAATGAGCAGTTCTTC. It encodes CASSAGQGLGYNEQFF.

The chain employs TRBV7-6 and TRBJ2-7; 8 bases are a match to TRBD2. Losses at the gene ends were 8 bases for V and 7 bases for J; bases not matched to a gene: 10. The CDR3 extends over 13 amino acids. Per the germline V gene, CDR1 is SGHVS and CDR2 is FNYEAQ. The chain's CDR3 is CASGRGGEREQYF. The CDR3 region has the DNA TGTGCCAGCGGCCGGGGGGGGGAGAGGGAGCAGTACTTC.

This clone was found a few times. This chain links TRBV30 with TRBJ1-1; 7 positions match TRBD1. The CDR3 has 14 amino acids. Germline lookup yields CDR1 GTSNPN and CDR2 SVGIG (reference sequence). After removal of 4 bases from V and 0 bases from J, the junction contained 5 bases not matched to a gene. The CDR3 region is CAWNLGQVNTEAFF. The CDR3 DNA reads as TGTGCCTGGAACTTAGGACAGGTGAACACTGAAGCTTTCTTT.

The V call is TRBV5-1, the J call TRBJ2-3, with 9 bases lining up with TRBD1. V was clipped by 3 bases and J by 3 bases; unmatched bases: 5. Germline CDR1 and CDR2: SGHRS and YFSETQ. The CDR3 consists of 15 residues. CDR3 sequence (DNA): TGCGCCAGCAGCTCCTCCGGGACAGGGACAGATACGCAGTATTTT. Protein product: CASSSSGTGTDTQYF.

The genes are TRBV12-5 and TRBJ1-3, with D unclear. Per the germline V gene, CDR1 is LGHNT and CDR2 is FRNRAP. This CDR3 comprises 12 residues. With 6 bases removed from V and 4 bases from J, the gap between germline ends came to 7 bases. The CDR3 DNA reads as TGTGCTAGTGGATCCGACGGAAACACCATATATTTT. Its protein product is CASGSDGNTIYF.

This clone is termed medium-sized (0.01 to 0.1%). V and J are TRBV6-6 and TRBJ1-2; D gene ambiguous. The CDR3 extends over 13 amino acids. Per germline, CDR1 MNHNY and CDR2 SVGAGI (reference sequence). The V gene lost 2 bases and the J gene lost 4 bases, with 8 bases spanning the gap. CDR3 protein: CASSYREGYGYTF. The CDR3 coding sequence is TGTGCCAGCAGTTACAGGGAAGGCTATGGCTACACCTTC.

The chain has TRBV7-6 and TRBJ1-2; possibly TRBD1 for D (6 bases). This CDR3 contains 16 residues. Trimming left V 2 bases short and J 6 bases short, with 19 bases between. Germline V CDR1 and CDR2: SGHVS, FNYEAQ. The CDR3 is CASSLYLKQGVHGYTF. The DNA of the CDR3 is TGTGCCAGCAGCTTATATTTGAAACAGGGAGTACATGGCTACACCTTC.

This chain links TRBV5-6 with TRBJ1-1, with D unclear. V shed 3 bases and J shed 0 bases, with 15 bases lying between them. Germline V gene data show CDR1 as SGHDT and CDR2 as YYEEEE. CDR3 length: 16 amino acids. The DNA of the CDR3 is TGTGCCAGCAGCTCCTTGCCGACGGCCTTGAACACTGAAGCTTTCTTT. Protein sequence: CASSSLPTALNTEAFF.

V is TRBV7-7 and J is TRBJ2-1; possibly TRBD1 or TRBD2 for D (5 bases each). The CDR3 spans 13 residues. V was pared by 3 bases and J by 5 bases, with 8 bases between. Per the germline V gene, CDR1 is SSHAT and CDR2 is FNYEAQ (reference sequence). The CDR3 protein is CASSFGANNEQFF. The CDR3 bases are TGTGCCAGCAGCTTCGGGGCAAACAATGAGCAGTTCTTC.

CDR3 loop: CASSGRRTGAPSGANVLTF. CDR3 sequence (DNA): TGTGCCAGTAGTGGCCGGAGGACAGGGGCTCCCTCTGGGGCCAACGTCCTGACTTTC. V gene TRBV19 combines with J gene TRBJ2-6, with 9 bases identical to TRBD1. Germline CDR1 and CDR2: LNHDA and SQIVND (reference sequence). J gave up 0 bases and V 5 bases, and 11 bases lay outside the gene matches. The CDR3 extends over 19 amino acids. The full variable domain, its missing parts supplied by reference TRBV19 and TRBJ2-6, is DGGITQSPKYLFRKEGQNVTLSCEQNLNHDAMYWYRQDPGQGLRLIYYSQIVNDFQKGDIAEGYSVSREKKESFPLTVTSAQKNPTAFYLCASSGRRTGAPSGANVLTFGAGSRLTVL.

In DNA, the CDR3 is TGCAGCGTTGAAGATAACCCCTCCGGAAACACCATATATTTT. Translated, it gives CSVEDNPSGNTIYF. The rearrangement uses TRBV29-1 and TRBJ1-3; D gene uncertain. The V end lost 0 bases, the J end lost 4 bases, and 10 bases lay between the germline ends. From germline, CDR1 is SQVTM and CDR2 ANQGSEA. The CDR3 is 14 amino acids.